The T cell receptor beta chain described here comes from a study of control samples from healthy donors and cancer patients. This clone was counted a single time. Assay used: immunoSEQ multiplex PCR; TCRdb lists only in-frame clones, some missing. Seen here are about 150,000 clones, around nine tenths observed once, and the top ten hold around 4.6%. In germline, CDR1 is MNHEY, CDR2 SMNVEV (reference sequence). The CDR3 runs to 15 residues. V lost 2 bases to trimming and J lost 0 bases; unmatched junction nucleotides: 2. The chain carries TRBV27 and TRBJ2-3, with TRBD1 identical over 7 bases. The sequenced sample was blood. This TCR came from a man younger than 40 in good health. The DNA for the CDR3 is TGTGCCAGCAGTTTACTGGGACAGAGCACAGATACGCAGTATTTT. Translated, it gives CASSLLGQSTDTQYF.